The 26 T cell receptor beta chains below come from one sample, sequenced in a study of cytomegalovirus exposure and HLA in healthy donors (dated 2017 in TCRdb). Libraries were prepared through the immunoSEQ multiplex PCR assay. Sourced from immuneACCESS, this table was stored by TCRdb with only in-frame sequences that have V and J called. A share of the clones is absent; for the studies checked, an unresolved V gene accounts for under half, and the remainder has no known explanation. This sample comprises around 130,000 clones, about nine tenths of them detected only once. The ten largest account for roughly 1.4% of the sample. The sample taken for sequencing was PBMCs. The origin of the receptors is a man aged 30 to 45 in good health and CMV-seronegative.

This chain uses TRBV5-1 with TRBJ1-2; D might be TRBD1 (6 bases). The CDR3 covers 12 residues. V was shortened by 4 bases and J by 7 bases, with 11 bases between the two germline ends. Germline CDR1 SGHRS, CDR2 YFSETQ. CDR3 residues: CASSGLGAGYTF. CDR3 DNA: TGCGCCAGCAGCGGGTTGGGGGCTGGCTACACCTTC.

This chain joins TRBV28 and TRBJ1-1; D remains ambiguous. The V end lost 7 bases, the J end lost 3 bases, and 15 bases lay between the germline ends. Per the germline V gene, CDR1 is MDHEN and CDR2 is SYDVKM. CDR3 length equals 14 residues. This chain's CDR3 is CASTSSRADTEAFF. The DNA for the CDR3 is TGTGCCAGCACCTCCTCGAGGGCTGACACTGAAGCTTTCTTT.

In nucleotides, the CDR3 is TGTGCCAGCAGTCCCAGACTAGCGGAGACTTACGAGCAGTACTTC. It yields the protein CASSPRLAETYEQYF. The chain combines TRBV6-6 with TRBJ2-7; TRBD2 agrees at 9 bases. Germline loops: CDR1 MNHNY, CDR2 SVGAGI (reference sequence). This CDR3 contains 15 residues. Trimming at V came to 5 bases and at J to 4 bases, leaving 9 bases not matched to a gene.

The chain combines TRBV9 with TRBJ2-5; TRBD2 might be the D (6 bases). This CDR3 comprises 14 residues. Trimming pared 4 bases from V and 2 bases from J, leaving 12 bases between. CDR1 SGDLS and CDR2 YYNGEE come from the germline V gene. The CDR3 region has the DNA TGTGCCAGCAGCTTCCCCGGGACTCAAGAGACCCAGTACTTC. Its translation is CASSFPGTQETQYF.

V is TRBV9 and J is TRBJ2-2; maybe TRBD1 (6 bases). Trimming took 1 base from V and 6 from J, leaving 10 bases between them. Germline CDR1 and CDR2: SGDLS and YYNGEE. The CDR3 runs to 14 residues. In DNA, the CDR3 is TGTGCCAGCAGCGTAAACAGGGTCCCCGGGGAGCTGTTTTTT. Translating it yields CASSVNRVPGELFF.

The chain carries TRBV30 and TRBJ2-1, with TRBD2 matching 10 bases. CDR1 is GTSNPN and CDR2 is SVGIG in the germline V gene (reference sequence). Trimming took 4 bases from V and 7 from J; bases not matched to a gene: 16. CDR3 size: 17 residues. CDR3 amino acids: CAWIDLGSGRTYNEQFF. The DNA for the CDR3 is TGTGCCTGGATAGATCTAGGTAGCGGGAGGACTTATAATGAGCAGTTCTTC. Complete variable domain (other parts from reference TRBV30 and TRBJ2-1): SQTIHQWPATLVQPVGSPLSLECTVEGTSNPNLYWYRQAAGRGLQLLFYSVGIGQISSEVPQNLSASRPQDRQFILSSKKLLLSDSGFYLCAWIDLGSGRTYNEQFFGPGTRLTVL.

The V and J genes are TRBV7-9 and TRBJ1-2, with no clear D. Trimming stripped 0 bases from V and 4 bases from J, with 6 bases between. The CDR3 consists of 13 residues. The germline V gene has CDR1 SEHNR and CDR2 FQNEAQ (reference sequence). The chain's CDR3 is CASSLALSYGYTF. CDR3 in DNA: TGTGCCAGCAGCTTAGCGCTAAGCTATGGCTACACCTTC.

The chain links TRBV6-1 to TRBJ2-4, with 8 bases lining up with TRBD1. Per the germline V gene, CDR1 is MNHNS and CDR2 is SASEGT. This CDR3 has 13 amino acids. The ends lost 7 bases at V and 8 bases at J; junction bases unmatched: 7. The CDR3 DNA reads TGTGCCAGCAAGGCAGGGGGCATAGACATTCAGTACTTC. It is translated as CASKAGGIDIQYF.

This chain connects TRBV4-1 to TRBJ1-2; 10 bases fit TRBD1. With 3 bases clipped from V and 3 bases from J, the junction kept 7 bases outside the gene matches. Germline assignment: CDR1 MGHRA and CDR2 YSYEKL. CDR3 length equals 16 residues. CDR3 DNA sequence: TGCGCCAGCAGCCAGGGACAGGGGAAGAGTGACTATGGCTACACCTTC. Amino acids: CASSQGQGKSDYGYTF.

The J gene is TRBJ2-7, the V gene TRBV5-1, with 7 nucleotides matching TRBD1. CDR3 size: 16 residues. V was clipped by 0 bases and J by 4 bases; unmatched bases: 10. CDR1 is SGHRS, CDR2 YFSETQ, per germline. The CDR3 nucleotides read TGCGCCAGCAGCTTGGCCACCGGGACAGCACCTTACGAGCAGTACTTC. This translates into CASSLATGTAPYEQYF. The full variable domain, in which reference TRBV5-1 and TRBJ2-7 provide the parts outside the CDR3, is KAGVTQTPRYLIKTRGQQVTLSCSPISGHRSVSWYQQTPGQGLQFLFEYFSETQRNKGNFPGRFSGRQFSNSRSEMNVSTLELGDSALYLCASSLATGTAPYEQYFGPGTRLTVT.

V and J are TRBV30 and TRBJ2-7; TRBD2 might be the D (6 bases). Germline values: CDR1 GTSNPN, CDR2 SVGIG (reference sequence). The CDR3 has 12 amino acids. The CDR3 is CAIGTASYEQYF. The CDR3 DNA sequence: TGTGCTATAGGGACTGCCTCCTACGAGCAGTACTTC.

This chain joins TRBV6-6 and TRBJ2-1, with D possibly matching TRBD2 (5 bases). The CDR3 length is 13 residues. Germline CDR1 reads MNHNY; CDR2 reads SVGAGI (reference sequence). Between the trimmed V and J ends, which lost 4 bases and 7 bases, there was a span of 11 bases. The CDR3, as DNA: TGTGCCAGCAGTTCCCACCGGGGTAATGAGCAGTTCTTC. It specifies CASSSHRGNEQFF.

This chain uses TRBV5-8 with TRBJ1-1; TRBD1 might be the D (5 bases). Germline V gene lookup returns CDR1 SGHTS and CDR2 YDEGEE. Trimming removed 3 bases at V and 1 base at J, with 10 bases between. The CDR3 covers 14 residues. CDR3 sequence (DNA): TGTGCCAGCAGCTCCTCCGGGGGGAACACTGAAGCTTTCTTT. It codes for CASSSSGGNTEAFF.

This clone was seen only a few times. This chain links TRBV27 with TRBJ1-2, with D uncertain. The CDR3 loop spans 14 amino acids. The germline V and J ends were trimmed by 5 bases and 2 bases, with 12 bases remaining between them. Per the germline V gene, CDR1 is MNHEY and CDR2 is SMNVEV (reference sequence). The chain's CDR3 is CASSPLGLNYGYTF. DNA of the CDR3: TGTGCCAGCAGTCCACTAGGGCTGAACTATGGCTACACCTTC.

The rearrangement links TRBV27 to TRBJ2-7; 10 bases match TRBD2. Germline-derived CDR1 and CDR2 are MNHEY and SMNVEV (reference sequence). This CDR3 is built from 15 residues. J was trimmed by 2 bases and V by 6 bases; bases with no gene match: 7. The CDR3 DNA reads TGTGCCAGCAGGCCACTTAGCGGGGGGACCTACGAGCAGTACTTC. It specifies CASRPLSGGTYEQYF.

The genes are TRBV7-9 and TRBJ1-5; D gene unclear. Germline CDR1 is SEHNR and CDR2 is FQNEAQ (reference sequence). Trimming left V 1 base short and J 3 bases short, with 13 bases between. There are 16 residues in the CDR3. DNA of the CDR3: TGTGCCAGCAGCTTAGGGCCTCAATCGCCCAATCAGCCCCAGCATTTT. Its translation is CASSLGPQSPNQPQHF.

This chain uses TRBV10-2 with TRBJ2-1; TRBD2 matches 8 bases. V lost 8 bases to trimming and J lost 7 bases; unmatched junction nucleotides: 10. Germline CDR1 reads WSHSY; CDR2 reads SAAADI. The CDR3 consists of 14 residues. CDR3 loop: CASSRGEEPNEQFF. The CDR3 DNA reads TGCGCCAGCTCGCGGGGGGAGGAACCGAATGAGCAGTTCTTC.

This chain connects TRBV5-4 to TRBJ2-7, with 10 positions matching TRBD2. Looked up from germline, CDR1 is SGHNT and CDR2 is YYREEE (reference sequence). J was trimmed by 3 bases and V by 0 bases; bases with no gene match: 6. The CDR3 spans 16 residues. The CDR3 nucleotides are TGTGCCAGCAGCTTGGGGGGGGGACTAGCGCACTACGAGCAGTACTTC. Amino acids: CASSLGGGLAHYEQYF. The full variable domain, with the rest looked up from reference TRBV5-4 and TRBJ2-7, is ETGVTQSPTHLIKTRGQQVTLRCSSQSGHNTVSWYQQALGQGPQFIFQYYREEENGRGNFPPRFSGLQFPNYSSELNVNALELDDSALYLCASSLGGGLAHYEQYFGPGTRLTVT.

The gene calls are TRBV5-1 and TRBJ1-1; D ambiguous. V was cut by 0 bases and J by 3 bases, with 6 bases left in between. Per germline, CDR1 SGHRS and CDR2 YFSETQ. CDR3 size: 13 residues. CDR3 residues: CASSLGSDTEAFF. The DNA of the CDR3 is TGCGCCAGCAGCTTGGGCAGCGACACTGAAGCTTTCTTT.

The J gene is TRBJ2-2, the V gene TRBV6-1, with D perhaps TRBD1 (6 bases). V was trimmed by 5 bases and J by 5 bases, leaving 12 bases between them. Germline assignment: CDR1 MNHNS and CDR2 SASEGT. The CDR3 runs to 14 residues. CDR3 DNA sequence: TGTGCCAGCAGTAAGATCACAGGGACCGGGGAGCTGTTTTTT. It translates to CASSKITGTGELFF.

The chain recombines TRBV7-7 with TRBJ2-1; D not certain. CDR1 is SSHAT and CDR2 is FNYEAQ in the germline V gene (reference sequence). V was shortened by 5 bases and J by 4 bases, with 9 bases between the two germline ends. This CDR3 spans 13 amino acids. CDR3 in amino acids: CASSPGSYNEQFF. DNA for the CDR3: TGTGCCAGCAGCCCCGGGTCTTACAATGAGCAGTTCTTC. The full variable domain, rest sourced from reference TRBV7-7 and TRBJ2-1, is GAGVSQSPRYKVTKRGQDVTLRCDPISSHATLYWYQQALGQGPEFLTYFNYEAQPDKSGLPSDRFSAERPEGSISTLTIQRTEQRDSAMYRCASSPGSYNEQFFGPGTRLTVL.

The chain employs TRBV7-3 and TRBJ2-3, with TRBD2 matching over 10 bases. J was trimmed by 5 bases and V by 4 bases; bases with no gene match: 9. Germline CDR1 SGHTA, CDR2 FQGTGA. The CDR3 is 16 amino acids. CDR3 sequence reads: CASSSTAGGPRDTQYF. CDR3 bases: TGTGCCAGCAGCTCCACAGCGGGAGGGCCCAGAGATACGCAGTATTTT.

This clone is a singleton in its sample. The chain joins TRBV7-3 to TRBJ2-2, with TRBD2 as a possible D gene (5 bases). The V end lost 5 bases, the J end lost 6 bases, and 10 bases lay between the germline ends. The germline CDR1 and CDR2 sequences are SGHTA and FQGTGA. CDR3 size: 13 residues. The CDR3 nucleotides read TGTGCCAGCAGCCCCACTAGTCCCGGGGAGCTGTTTTTT. Protein product: CASSPTSPGELFF.

This sequence joins TRBV6-5 and TRBJ2-7, with 7 bases that match TRBD2. Germline V lookup: CDR1 MNHEY, CDR2 SVGAGI. CDR3 length equals 15 residues. V dropped 4 bases and J dropped 3; count of bases not matched to a gene: 9. CDR3 region: CASSSTGLLFYEQYF. CDR3 nucleotide sequence: TGTGCCAGCAGTTCCACGGGACTACTTTTCTACGAGCAGTACTTC.

The chain recombines TRBV5-6 with TRBJ2-5; D is perhaps TRBD2 (5 bases). Germline lookup yields CDR1 SGHDT and CDR2 YYEEEE. This CDR3 has 17 residues. V lost 0 bases to trimming and J lost 2 bases, with 17 bases between them. CDR3 sequence: CASSLGLLDSLQETQYF. The CDR3 DNA reads TGTGCCAGCAGCTTGGGACTACTTGACTCACTACAAGAGACCCAGTACTTC.

This chain connects TRBV7-9 to TRBJ2-5; 11 bases are shared with TRBD2. After removal of 4 bases from V and 3 bases from J, the junction contained 4 bases not matched to a gene. The germline CDR1 and CDR2 sequences are SEHNR and FQNEAQ (reference sequence). The CDR3 consists of 15 residues. In DNA form, the CDR3 reads TGTGCCAGCAGCTCAGTAGCGGGAGGGAAAGAGACCCAGTACTTC. Protein sequence: CASSSVAGGKETQYF. Full variable domain (remainder filled in from reference TRBV7-9 and TRBJ2-5): DTGVSQNPRHKITKRGQNVTFRCDPISEHNRLYWYRQTLGQGPEFLTYFQNEAQLEKSRLLSDRFSAERPKGSFSTLEIQRTEQGDSAMYLCASSSVAGGKETQYFGPGTRLLVL.